A single sample gave rise to the 14 T cell receptor beta chains below, sequenced in a study of CD8 T cells in Susac syndrome. The RNA, about 0.5 to 1 ug, was put through reverse transcription using random hexamers. TCRdb analysed the immunoSEQ multiplex PCR reads with MiXCR anew, one entry per CDR3 protein. The sample includes roughly 140,000 distinct CDR3 sequences, about 95% of them seen just once. The specimen sequenced was CD4+ T cells from PBMCs. Source of these receptors: a human donor with Susac syndrome.

This clonotype has just one count. The chain couples TRBV7-9 to TRBJ1-2, with a weak D call TRBD1 (6 bases). CDR1 and CDR2 from the germline V gene are SEHNR and FQNEAQ (reference sequence). The ends were cut back, 6 bases at V and 4 bases at J, with 15 bases in the middle. CDR3 length: 14 residues. The chain's CDR3 is CASSFTGASYGYTF. The CDR3 bases are TGTGCCAGCAGTTTCACGGGGGCATCCTATGGCTACACCTTC.

The chain recombines TRBV13 with TRBJ2-5; 7 nucleotides match TRBD1. The V gene's germline CDR1 is PRHDT and CDR2 FYEKMQ (reference sequence). The CDR3 runs 14 residues. V dropped 7 bases and J dropped 7; count of bases not matched to a gene: 12. The CDR3 here is CASTPRGQRGTQYF. The DNA of the CDR3 is TGTGCCAGCACCCCAAGGGGACAGAGGGGGACCCAGTACTTC. Drawing the rest from reference TRBV13 and TRBJ2-5, the complete variable domain is AAGVIQSPRHLIKEKRETATLKCYPIPRHDTVYWYQQGPGQDPQFLISFYEKMQSDKGSIPDRFSAQQFSDYHSELNMSSLELGDSALYFCASTPRGQRGTQYFGPGTRLLVL.

The V gene is TRBV25-1, the J gene TRBJ2-1; TRBD1 agrees at 10 bases. The CDR3 extends over 15 amino acids. Looked up from germline, CDR1 is MGHDK and CDR2 is SYGVNS. The V gene end was trimmed by 2 bases and the J gene end by 5 bases; junction bases not matched to a gene: 3. The CDR3 sequence is CASSEMGTGDNEQFF. The CDR3, as DNA: TGTGCCAGCAGTGAAATGGGGACAGGGGACAATGAGCAGTTCTTC.

The chain combines TRBV20-1 with TRBJ2-5, with 9 bases fitting TRBD2. The CDR3 has 14 residues. The germline gives CDR1 DFQATT, CDR2 SNEGSKA (reference sequence). Trimming took 3 bases from V and 2 from J; bases not matched to a gene: 4. CDR3 loop: CSARGLAGQETQYF. Here the CDR3 DNA reads TGCAGTGCTAGGGGCCTAGCGGGGCAAGAGACCCAGTACTTC.

The J gene is TRBJ2-5, the V gene TRBV18; TRBD2 is a possible D gene (6 bases). The CDR3 covers 16 residues. Germline CDR1 KGHSH, CDR2 LQKENI. Trimming stripped 3 bases from V and 5 bases from J, with 19 bases between. CDR3 nucleotide sequence: TGTGCCAGCTCACCGGGGACTCTAGACGAAAGGGAGACCCAGTACTTC. Amino acids: CASSPGTLDERETQYF.

A remark on this clonotype: Sequence at one end of the junction differs from germline and may be a read error. V usage is TRBV18 and J usage is TRBJ1-5; D is uncertain. The CDR3 is 14 residues long. Germline V gene data show CDR1 as KGHSH and CDR2 as LQKENI. The chain's CDR3 is CASSPLPSDQPQHF. In DNA form, the CDR3 reads TGTGCCAGCTCACCCTTACCTAGCGATCAGCCCCAGCATTTT. The full variable domain, its missing parts supplied by reference TRBV18 and TRBJ1-5, is NAGVMQNPRHLVRRRGQEARLRCSPMKGHSHVYWYRQLPEEGLKFMVYLQKENIIDESGMPKERFSAEFPKEGPSILRIQQVVRGDSAAYFCASSPLPSDQPQHFGDGTRLSIL.

The rearrangement links TRBV19 to TRBJ1-5; no clear D. The CDR3 totals 17 residues. Trimming cost V 3 bases and J 4 bases, with 19 bases left between them. The germline gives CDR1 LNHDA, CDR2 SQIVND (reference sequence). Here the CDR3 DNA reads TGTGCCAGTAGTATCGGTTTAGGCCAGGTGGGTAATCAGCCCCAGCATTTT. Its translation is CASSIGLGQVGNQPQHF.

The chain carries TRBV6-1 and TRBJ2-1; 8 nucleotides line up with TRBD1. Germline CDR1 is MNHNS and CDR2 is SASEGT. This CDR3 is 17 amino acids long. V shed 5 bases, J shed 0 bases, and the junction held 9 bases outside the gene matches. The CDR3 DNA follows: TGTGCCAGCAGTAAAACGGCAGGGGGCGGCTCCTACAATGAGCAGTTCTTC. Translated, it gives CASSKTAGGGSYNEQFF.

The CDR3 coding sequence is TGTGCCAGCAGCGACCCTCCCGGGGAGCTGTTTTTT. Translated, it gives CASSDPPGELFF. The chain uses TRBV6-4 and TRBJ2-2, with D hard to call. V was cut by 6 bases and J by 6 bases, with 8 bases left in between. CDR3 length equals 12 residues. CDR1 is MRHNA, CDR2 SNTAGT, per germline.

The rearrangement links TRBV14 to TRBJ2-7; D is undetermined. CDR3 size: 12 residues. Germline CDR1 reads SGHDN; CDR2 reads FVKESK. The V and J ends lost 3 bases and 2 bases respectively, with 5 bases between them. The CDR3 loop reads CASSQVTYEQYF. CDR3 sequence (DNA): TGTGCCAGCAGCCAGGTAACCTACGAGCAGTACTTC. Variable domain in full (rest from reference TRBV14 and TRBJ2-7): EAGVTQFPSHSVIEKGQTVTLRCDPISGHDNLYWYRRVMGKEIKFLLHFVKESKQDESGMPNNRFLAERTGGTYSTLKVQPAELEDSGVYFCASSQVTYEQYFGPGTRLTVT.

CDR3 DNA: TGTGCCAGCAGCCACTTCGGACGGACTAACTATGGCTACACCTTC. It translates to CASSHFGRTNYGYTF. The rearrangement uses TRBV3-1 and TRBJ1-2; D unresolved. Per the germline V gene, CDR1 is LGHDT and CDR2 is YNNKEL (reference sequence). Trimming pared 3 bases from V and 0 bases from J, leaving 11 bases between. The length of the CDR3 is 15 residues.

Comment on this clonotype: A junction boundary mismatches the germline segment, possibly from a read error. The rearrangement uses TRBV5-1 and TRBJ2-1, with 8 bases aligning to TRBD1. Germline V lookup: CDR1 SGHRS, CDR2 YFSETQ. This CDR3 region has 16 residues. CDR3 sequence: CASQKETGDSHNEQFF. Written as DNA, the CDR3 is TGCGCCAGCCAGAAGGAGACAGGGGACTCCCACAATGAGCAGTTCTTC.

The J gene is TRBJ1-5, the V gene TRBV15, with D perhaps matching TRBD1 (5 bases). The germline V gene has CDR1 LNHNV and CDR2 YYDKDF (reference sequence). The CDR3 spans 15 residues. Trimming removed 3 bases from V and 3 bases from J, with 12 bases in between. The CDR3 region has the DNA TGTGCCACCAGCAGCGCCCCGGGGGTCAATCAGCCCCAGCATTTT. Its protein is CATSSAPGVNQPQHF.

Concerning this clonotype: At one of its ends the junction is not consistent with the germline gene, which may arise from a read error. This chain joins TRBV7-3 and TRBJ2-3; 11 positions agree with TRBD2. CDR3 length: 13 amino acids. In germline, CDR1 is SGHTA, CDR2 FQGTGA. As DNA, the CDR3 is TGTGCCAGCAGCTTCGCTAGCGGGGGGCCAACACAGTTT. Its translation is CASSFASGGPTQF.